Sequencing of this T cell receptor (beta chain) was carried out in a study of breast tumors, draining lymph nodes, adjacent tissues. From germline, CDR1 is LNHDA and CDR2 SQIVND (reference sequence). V was trimmed by 3 bases and J by 2 bases, leaving 14 bases between them. The CDR3 has 15 residues. TCRdb re-called the multiplex PCR reads with MiXCR, one entry per CDR3 protein. The sample lists 20,000 to 25,000 distinct CDR3 sequences, about 24% seen once, with less than 15% in the top ten. This clonotype was observed many times. This clonotype was sampled from a female donor with breast cancer. Some clones in this sample may be carry-over from other donors' samples. The sequenced sample consisted of breast tumor tissue. This chain joins TRBV19 and TRBJ2-7; a weak D match, TRBD2 (5 bases). The CDR3 spells CASSIMGSPTYEQYF. CDR3 nucleotides: TGTGCCAGTAGTATTATGGGGAGTCCCACCTACGAGCAGTACTTC.